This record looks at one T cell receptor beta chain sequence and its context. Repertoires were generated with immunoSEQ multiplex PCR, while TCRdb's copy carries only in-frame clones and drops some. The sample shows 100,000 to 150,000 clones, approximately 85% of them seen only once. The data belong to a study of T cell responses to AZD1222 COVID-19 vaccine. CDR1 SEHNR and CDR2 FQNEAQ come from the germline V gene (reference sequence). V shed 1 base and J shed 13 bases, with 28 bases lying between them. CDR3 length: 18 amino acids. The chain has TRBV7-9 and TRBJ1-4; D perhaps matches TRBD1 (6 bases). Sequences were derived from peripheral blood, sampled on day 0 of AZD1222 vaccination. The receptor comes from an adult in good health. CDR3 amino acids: CASSLGLGGHKIGGRLFF. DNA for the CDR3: TGTGCCAGCAGCTTAGGGCTCGGGGGCCATAAAATCGGAGGGAGACTGTTTTTT. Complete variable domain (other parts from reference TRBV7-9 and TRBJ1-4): DTGVSQNPRHKITKRGQNVTFRCDPISEHNRLYWYRQTLGQGPEFLTYFQNEAQLEKSRLLSDRFSAERPKGSFSTLEIQRTEQGDSAMYLCASSLGLGGHKIGGRLFFGSGTQLSVL.